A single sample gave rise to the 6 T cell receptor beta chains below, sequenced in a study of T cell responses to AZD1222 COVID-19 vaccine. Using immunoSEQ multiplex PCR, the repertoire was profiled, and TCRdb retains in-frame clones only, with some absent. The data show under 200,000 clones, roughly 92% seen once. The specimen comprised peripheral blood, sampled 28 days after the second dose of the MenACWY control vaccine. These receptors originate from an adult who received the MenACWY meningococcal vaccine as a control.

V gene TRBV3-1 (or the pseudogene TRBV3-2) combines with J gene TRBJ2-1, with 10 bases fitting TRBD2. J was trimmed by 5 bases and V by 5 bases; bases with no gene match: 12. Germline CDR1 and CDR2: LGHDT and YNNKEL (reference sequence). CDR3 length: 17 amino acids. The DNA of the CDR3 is TGTGCCAGCAGCTCGCGCCCGCTAGCGGGAGCAAACAATGAGCAGTTCTTC. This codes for CASSSRPLAGANNEQFF.

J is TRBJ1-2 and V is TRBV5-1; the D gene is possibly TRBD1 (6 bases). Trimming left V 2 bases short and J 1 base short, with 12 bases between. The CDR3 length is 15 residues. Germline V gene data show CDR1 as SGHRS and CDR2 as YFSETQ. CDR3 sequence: CASSLSTGINYGYTF. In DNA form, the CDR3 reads TGCGCCAGCAGCTTATCGACAGGAATTAACTATGGCTACACCTTC.

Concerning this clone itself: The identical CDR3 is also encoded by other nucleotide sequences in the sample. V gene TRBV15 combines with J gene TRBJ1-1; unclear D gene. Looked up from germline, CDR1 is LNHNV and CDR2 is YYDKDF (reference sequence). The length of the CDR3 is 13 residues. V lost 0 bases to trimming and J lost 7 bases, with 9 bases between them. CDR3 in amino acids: CATSRDWRDEAFF. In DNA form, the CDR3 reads TGTGCCACCAGCAGAGATTGGCGGGATGAAGCTTTCTTT.

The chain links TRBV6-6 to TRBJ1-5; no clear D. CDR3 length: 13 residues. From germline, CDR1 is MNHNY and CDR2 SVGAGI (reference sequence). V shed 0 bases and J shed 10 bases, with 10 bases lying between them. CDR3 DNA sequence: TGTGCCAGCAGTTACTCGACGCCCTCACCCCAGCATTTT. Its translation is CASSYSTPSPQHF.

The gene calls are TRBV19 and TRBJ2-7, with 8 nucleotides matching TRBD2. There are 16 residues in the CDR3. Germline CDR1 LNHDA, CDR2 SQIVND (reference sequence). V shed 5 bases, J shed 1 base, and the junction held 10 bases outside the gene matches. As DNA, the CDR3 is TGTGCCAGTAGTGGCGACGGCGGGAGGAGATCCTACGAGCAGTACTTC. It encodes CASSGDGGRRSYEQYF.

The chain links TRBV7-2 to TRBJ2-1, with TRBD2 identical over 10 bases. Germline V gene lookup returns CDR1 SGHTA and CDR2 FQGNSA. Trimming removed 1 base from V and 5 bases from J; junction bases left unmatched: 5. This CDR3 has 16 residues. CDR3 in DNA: TGTGCCAGCAGCTTAGAAAGAGCGGGAGGGAACAATGAGCAGTTCTTC. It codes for CASSLERAGGNNEQFF.